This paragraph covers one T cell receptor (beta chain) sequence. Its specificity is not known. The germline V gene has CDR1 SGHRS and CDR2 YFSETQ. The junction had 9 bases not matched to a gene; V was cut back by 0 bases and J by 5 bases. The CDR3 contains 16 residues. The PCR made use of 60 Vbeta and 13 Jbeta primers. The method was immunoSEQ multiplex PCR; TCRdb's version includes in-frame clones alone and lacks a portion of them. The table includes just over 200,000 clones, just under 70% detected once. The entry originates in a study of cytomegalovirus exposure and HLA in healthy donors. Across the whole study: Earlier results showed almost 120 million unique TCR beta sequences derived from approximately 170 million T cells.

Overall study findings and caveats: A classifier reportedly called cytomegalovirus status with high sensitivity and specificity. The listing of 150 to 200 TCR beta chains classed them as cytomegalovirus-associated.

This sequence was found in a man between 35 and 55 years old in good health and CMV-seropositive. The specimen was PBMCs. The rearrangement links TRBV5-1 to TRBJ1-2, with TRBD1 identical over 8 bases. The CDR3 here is CASSLDTTGGLYGYTF. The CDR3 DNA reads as TGCGCCAGCAGCTTGGATACAACAGGGGGACTATATGGCTACACCTTC.